This T cell receptor beta chain was sequenced in a study of T cell responses to AZD1222 COVID-19 vaccine. On the study more broadly: Investigators merged groups given second doses at roughly 4 or roughly 12 weeks.

Repertoires were generated with immunoSEQ multiplex PCR, while TCRdb's copy carries only in-frame clones and drops some. Of roughly 79,000 clones in the sample, 78% are singletons; the top ten hold around 20%. Trimming took 5 bases from V and 7 from J, leaving 11 bases between them. This CDR3 has 12 residues. Study conclusions and caveats: Unmutated variant regions reportedly attract nearly half of all spike-specific TCRs. Sampling that yielded the repertoires occurred only after the peak T cell response.

With respect to this clone: Antigen specificity is unknown.

The V gene is TRBV12-3 or TRBV12-4, the J gene TRBJ1-1, with unresolved D. The sample in question was peripheral blood, obtained on day 0 of AZD1222 vaccination. The sequence came from an adult in good health. The CDR3, as DNA: TGTGCCAGCAGTCTTGGGCCAGTTGAAGCTTTCTTT. Protein sequence: CASSLGPVEAFF.